This passage covers 24 T cell receptor beta chains from one sample sequenced in a study of OX40 agonist ivuxolimab in advanced cancers. TCRdb keeps only in-frame clones here, not all; method: immunoSEQ multiplex PCR. Of some 27,000 clones in the sample, roughly 80% were seen once. The sample here was CD4+ or CD8+ T cells sorted from blood, taken in a trial of the OX40 agonist ivuxolimab. These receptors were obtained from an adult with an advanced solid tumor such as melanoma, head and neck, liver or kidney cancer.

The chain recombines TRBV4-3 with TRBJ1-2; the D gene is possibly TRBD1 (5 bases). The length of the CDR3 is 17 residues. V was pared by 0 bases and J by 4 bases, with 18 bases between. The V gene's germline CDR1 is LGHNA and CDR2 YSLEER. The chain's CDR3 is CASSQESGEYPPYGYTF. The DNA of the CDR3 is TGCGCCAGCAGCCAAGAATCGGGGGAATACCCGCCCTATGGCTACACCTTC.

The gene calls are TRBV11-1 and TRBJ1-5, with D uncertain. CDR1 and CDR2 (germline): SGHAT, FQDESV (reference sequence). The V gene lost 1 base and the J gene lost 1 base, with 8 bases spanning the gap. The CDR3 sequence is 15 residues long. In DNA form, the CDR3 reads TGTGCCAGCAGCTTAGGAGGGTTAAGCAATCAGCCCCAGCATTTT. It encodes CASSLGGLSNQPQHF.

The gene calls are TRBV5-4 and TRBJ2-1, with 12 bases aligning to TRBD2. Germline V gene lookup returns CDR1 SGHNT and CDR2 YYREEE (reference sequence). The V gene end was trimmed by 0 bases and the J gene end by 3 bases; junction bases not matched to a gene: 4. This CDR3 has 17 residues. DNA for the CDR3: TGTGCCAGCAGCTTGGCTAGCGGGGGGGCGGTCTACAATGAGCAGTTCTTC. As protein: CASSLASGGAVYNEQFF.

This clone was seen just once. The rearrangement uses TRBV2 and TRBJ2-1; TRBD2 matches at 7 bases. The CDR3 is 15 residues long. The V gene's germline CDR1 is SNHLY and CDR2 FYNNEI. Unmatched junction bases numbered 8, after V lost 7 bases and J lost 2 bases. The CDR3 sequence is CASIGKRGAYNEQFF. As DNA, the CDR3 is TGTGCCAGCATTGGTAAACGGGGGGCCTACAATGAGCAGTTCTTC. Supplemented by reference TRBV2 and TRBJ2-1, the full variable domain reads EPEVTQTPSHQVTQMGQEVILRCVPISNHLYFYWYRQILGQKVEFLVSFYNNEISEKSEIFDDQFSVERPDGSNFTLKIRSTKLEDSAMYFCASIGKRGAYNEQFFGPGTRLTVL.

This clone was observed once. The chain's CDR3 is CASSTLGHTEAFF. The CDR3 DNA follows: TGTGCCAGCAGTACCCTGGGTCACACTGAAGCTTTCTTT. The chain combines TRBV6-5 with TRBJ1-1; no reliable D call. Deletions cut 5 bases from V and 3 bases from J, with 10 bases between. CDR1 is MNHEY, CDR2 SVGAGI, per germline. This CDR3 comprises 13 residues.

The rearrangement joins TRBV7-8 to TRBJ1-3; no clear D gene. The V gene's germline CDR1 is SGHVS and CDR2 FQNEAQ. CDR3 length equals 14 residues. V was pared by 5 bases and J by 0 bases, with 8 bases between. DNA for the CDR3: TGTGCCAGCAGCCCCCAGTTCTCTGGAAACACCATATATTTT. Translated: CASSPQFSGNTIYF.

The rearrangement links TRBV5-6 to TRBJ2-5; possible D gene TRBD1, 5 bases. The CDR3 extends over 14 amino acids. The germline V and J ends were trimmed by 0 bases and 4 bases, with 10 bases remaining between them. From germline, CDR1 is SGHDT and CDR2 YYEEEE. CDR3 loop: CASSLEGFLETQYF. The CDR3 DNA follows: TGTGCCAGCAGCTTGGAGGGGTTCCTAGAGACCCAGTACTTC. The entire variable domain, with the rest obtained from reference TRBV5-6 and TRBJ2-5, is as follows: DAGVTQSPTHLIKTRGQQVTLRCSPKSGHDTVSWYQQALGQGPQFIFQYYEEEERQRGNFPDRFSGHQFPNYSSELNVNALLLGDSALYLCASSLEGFLETQYFGPGTRLLVL.

This rearrangement joins TRBV6-1 to TRBJ1-2; 10 positions match TRBD1. This CDR3 has 15 residues. Trimming cost V 5 bases and J 4 bases; bases outside gene matches: 7. Germline-derived CDR1 and CDR2 are MNHNS and SASEGT. The CDR3 reads CASSLVGDRGYGYTF. CDR3 DNA: TGTGCCAGCAGTCTTGTTGGGGACAGGGGCTATGGCTACACCTTC.

The V gene is TRBV30, the J gene TRBJ2-5; the D call may be TRBD1 or TRBD2 (6 bases each). The CDR3 loop spans 13 amino acids. The germline gives CDR1 GTSNPN, CDR2 SVGIG (reference sequence). V shed 3 bases and J shed 6 bases, with 14 bases lying between them. The CDR3 sequence is CAWREAGGKTQYF. DNA of the CDR3: TGTGCCTGGAGGGAAGCCGGGGGCAAGACCCAGTACTTC. Full variable domain (remainder filled in from reference TRBV30 and TRBJ2-5): SQTIHQWPATLVQPVGSPLSLECTVEGTSNPNLYWYRQAAGRGLQLLFYSVGIGQISSEVPQNLSASRPQDRQFILSSKKLLLSDSGFYLCAWREAGGKTQYFGPGTRLLVL.

V usage is TRBV7-6 and J usage is TRBJ2-7, with D possibly being TRBD2 (6 bases). The CDR3 has 17 amino acids. Germline V CDR1 and CDR2: SGHVS, FNYEAQ. V lost 1 base and J 0 bases, leaving 16 bases between the germline ends. The CDR3 DNA follows: TGTGCCAGCAGCTTAGAAGTTAGCCCTAGCGTCTCCTACGAGCAGTACTTC. This codes for CASSLEVSPSVSYEQYF. The variable domain in full, with the rest retrieved from reference TRBV7-6 and TRBJ2-7, is GAGVSQSPRYKVTKRGQDVALRCDPISGHVSLYWYRQALGQGPEFLTYFNYEAQQDKSGLPNDRFSAERPEGSISTLTIQRTEQRDSAMYRCASSLEVSPSVSYEQYFGPGTRLTVT.

J is TRBJ1-5 and V is TRBV7-2; maybe TRBD1 (5 bases). Looked up from germline, CDR1 is SGHTA and CDR2 is FQGNSA. CDR3 length equals 14 residues. V lost 2 bases and J 7 bases, leaving 12 bases between the germline ends. The CDR3 DNA reads as TGTGCCAGCAGCTTAATTGCAGGGCAACAGCCCCAGCATTTT. Amino acid sequence: CASSLIAGQQPQHF.

The V and J genes are TRBV19 and TRBJ2-1, with 7 bases matching TRBD2. The V gene end was trimmed by 8 bases and the J gene end by 9 bases; junction bases not matched to a gene: 13. The germline gives CDR1 LNHDA, CDR2 SQIVND (reference sequence). This CDR3 has 14 residues. The CDR3 region is CASSTGTTFSEQFF. The CDR3 DNA is TGTGCCAGTTCGACCGGGACTACCTTTAGTGAGCAGTTCTTC. Supplemented by reference TRBV19 and TRBJ2-1, the full variable domain reads DGGITQSPKYLFRKEGQNVTLSCEQNLNHDAMYWYRQDPGQGLRLIYYSQIVNDFQKGDIAEGYSVSREKKESFPLTVTSAQKNPTAFYLCASSTGTTFSEQFFGPGTRLTVL.

This rearrangement joins TRBV6-6 to TRBJ2-2; D unclear. Germline V lookup: CDR1 MNHNY, CDR2 SVGAGI (reference sequence). Trimming took off 5 bases at V and 4 bases at J, with 5 bases between the two ends. This CDR3 spans 12 amino acids. The CDR3 spells CASSRTTGELFF. The CDR3 nucleotides read TGTGCCAGCAGTCGCACCACCGGGGAGCTGTTTTTT.

The V gene is TRBV25-1, the J gene TRBJ2-7; possible D gene TRBD1, 6 bases. Per germline, CDR1 MGHDK and CDR2 SYGVNS. Trimming stripped 5 bases from V and 0 bases from J, with 17 bases between. The CDR3 consists of 16 residues. The CDR3, as DNA: TGTGCCAGCAGTACCACAGGGCTCTTCACCTCCTACGAGCAGTACTTC. Residues: CASSTTGLFTSYEQYF.

V is TRBV5-8 and J is TRBJ1-2; D gene uncertain. Germline V gene lookup returns CDR1 SGHTS and CDR2 YDEGEE. CDR3 size: 12 residues. V lost 4 bases and J lost 3, with 7 bases in between. The chain's CDR3 is CASSPTYYGYTF. In nucleotides, the CDR3 is TGTGCCAGCAGCCCGACCTACTATGGCTACACCTTC.

The rearrangement links TRBV5-4 to TRBJ2-1; no firm D call. This CDR3 is 13 amino acids long. CDR1 is SGHNT and CDR2 is YYREEE in the germline V gene (reference sequence). V lost 3 bases and J lost 7, with 11 bases in between. CDR3 residues: CASSSTEFNEQFF. The CDR3 DNA sequence: TGTGCCAGCAGCTCGACGGAATTTAATGAGCAGTTCTTC.

The J gene is TRBJ2-2, the V gene TRBV9, with 10 bases fitting TRBD2. The V gene's germline CDR1 is SGDLS and CDR2 YYNGEE. The CDR3 loop spans 16 amino acids. V dropped 0 bases and J dropped 5; count of bases not matched to a gene: 4. The CDR3 nucleotides are TGTGCCAGCAGCGTAGAGGTACTAGCGGGGACCGGGGAGCTGTTTTTT. This gives the protein CASSVEVLAGTGELFF.

The chain is built from TRBV27 and TRBJ1-2; weak D call: TRBD1 (6 bases). CDR3 length: 13 residues. V lost 5 bases to trimming and J lost 6 bases, with 13 bases between them. CDR1 MNHEY and CDR2 SMNVEV come from the germline V gene (reference sequence). The CDR3 nucleotides read TGTGCCAGCAGTAAAGGAGGGGGGGATGGCTACACCTTC. It translates to CASSKGGGDGYTF.

The chain combines TRBV9 with TRBJ1-4; 7 nucleotides line up with TRBD1. CDR1 is SGDLS, CDR2 YYNGEE, per germline. The CDR3 has 15 amino acids. V shed 1 base, J shed 7 bases, and the junction held 7 bases outside the gene matches. The DNA for the CDR3 is TGTGCCAGCAGCGTATCCGGGACAGATGGTGAAAAACTGTTTTTT. It is translated as CASSVSGTDGEKLFF.

The chain couples TRBV7-6 to TRBJ2-1, with 8 bases identical to TRBD1. Per germline, CDR1 SGHVS and CDR2 FNYEAQ. Unmatched junction bases numbered 9, after V lost 5 bases and J lost 6 bases. The length of the CDR3 is 15 residues. Here the CDR3 DNA reads TGTGCCAGCAGCGACCGCAGACAGGGGAGCAATGAGCAGTTCTTC. This codes for CASSDRRQGSNEQFF.

The chain employs TRBV7-9 and TRBJ1-4; no definite D call. The germline CDR1 and CDR2 sequences are SEHNR and FQNEAQ (reference sequence). V lost 9 bases and J 6 bases, leaving 14 bases between the germline ends. This CDR3 has 13 amino acids. CDR3 loop: CASQLGRDEKLFF. DNA for the CDR3: TGTGCCAGTCAGTTAGGGAGGGATGAAAAACTGTTTTTT.

This clone has a handful of counts. The V and J genes are TRBV29-1 and TRBJ2-7; a possible D gene is TRBD2 (5 bases). With 5 bases removed from V and 5 bases from J, the gap between germline ends came to 13 bases. Germline V gene data show CDR1 as SQVTM and CDR2 as ANQGSEA. The CDR3 is 12 amino acids. DNA of the CDR3: TGCAGCGTTCTTGTGAGCGGCGACGAGCAGTACTTC. Protein product: CSVLVSGDEQYF.

The chain has TRBV27 and TRBJ1-2; the D gene is possibly TRBD1 (5 bases). Germline V CDR1 and CDR2: MNHEY, SMNVEV (reference sequence). Trimming removed 3 bases from V and 6 bases from J, with 26 bases in between. The CDR3 has 18 residues. The CDR3 DNA follows: TGTGCCAGCAGTTTGCGACCAGGACGGAGCTTGGGGCGTGATGGCTACACCTTC. As protein: CASSLRPGRSLGRDGYTF.

This chain joins TRBV6-5 and TRBJ2-2; 9 bases agree with TRBD1. The CDR3 totals 15 residues. CDR1 is MNHEY and CDR2 is SVGAGI in the germline V gene. J lost 7 bases, V lost 5 bases, and 8 bases had no gene match. CDR3 loop: CASSGYRGRLGELFF. CDR3 sequence (DNA): TGTGCCAGCAGTGGGTACAGGGGGCGTCTCGGGGAGCTGTTTTTT.